These T cell receptor beta chains were read from a single sample in a study of control samples from healthy donors and cancer patients. Data came from immunoSEQ multiplex PCR; TCRdb stores just in-frame clones and leaves some out. The sample has around 150,000 clones, 70% to 90% seen once; the top ten hold under 2%. The sample was blood. The receptor source for this set is a man in his late teens or twenties in good health. CDR3s include the opening cysteine and the closing phenylalanine or tryptophan. The D gene is left open where the match is weak. Not every row has a clone size; where given, it reads once, few, many or a size class.

d_call cdr3_length j_call clone_size v_call cdr3_nt cdr3_aa
TRBD1 14 TRBJ1-5 few TRBV2 TGTGCCAGCATGTTGGACAGGAGCAATCAGCCCCAGCATTTT CASMLDRSNQPQHF
NA 16 TRBJ2-7 NA TRBV6-1 TGTGCCAGCAGTGAACAGGCAGCAGTCCTTTCCTACGAGCAGTACTTC CASSEQAAVLSYEQYF
NA 12 TRBJ1-2 NA TRBV5-4 TGTGCCAGCAGCTTATCGGCCAGTGGCTACACCTTC CASSLSASGYTF
NA 13 TRBJ1-1 NA TRBV12-3/TRBV12-4 TGTGCCAGCGGCTGGGGGCAGAACACTGAAGCTTTCTTT CASGWGQNTEAFF
NA 13 TRBJ1-4 NA TRBV18 TGTGCCAGCTCACAAGTAAGAAGTGAAAAACTGTTTTTT CASSQVRSEKLFF
NA 13 TRBJ1-1 few TRBV6-5 TGTGCCAGCAGTTACTCTTGGGGGGGGATGGCTTTCTTT CASSYSWGGMAFF
TRBD1 15 TRBJ2-2 NA TRBV6-5 TGTGCCAGCAGAAACCGGGACAGGCCCACCGGGGAGCTGTTTTTT CASRNRDRPTGELFF
NA 13 TRBJ1-1 NA TRBV27 TGTGCCAGCAGAATCCAGGCGAACACTGAAGCTTTCTTT CASRIQANTEAFF
NA 14 TRBJ1-1 NA TRBV9 TGTGCCAGCAGCGTAGATGCGTTGAACACTGAAGCTTTCTTT CASSVDALNTEAFF
NA 13 TRBJ2-7 NA TRBV28 TGTGCCAGCAGGGAGACAGCATCCTACGAGCAGTACTTC CASRETASYEQYF
TRBD1 16 TRBJ1-4 NA TRBV3-1/TRBV3-2 TGTGCCAGCAGCCAAGATCAGGGGGCGAGTAATGAAAAACTGTTTTTT CASSQDQGASNEKLFF
TRBD2 19 TRBJ2-2 few TRBV6-2/TRBV6-3 TGTGCCAGCAGTTTTTCACTAGCGGGGGGGCCGGACAGGACCGGGGAGCTGTTTTTT CASSFSLAGGPDRTGELFF
NA 11 TRBJ2-2 few TRBV7-2 TGTGCCAGCAGCTTACCCGGGGAGCTGTTTTTT CASSLPGELFF
NA 15 TRBJ1-2 NA TRBV5-1 TGCGCCAGCAGCCCTGCGGGGCTAAATAACTATGGCTACACCTTC CASSPAGLNNYGYTF
TRBD1 14 TRBJ1-2 many TRBV7-2 TGTGCCAGCAGGCGGGACAGGAGAAACTATGGCTACACCTTC CASRRDRRNYGYTF
NA 12 TRBJ2-2 few TRBV29-1 TGCAGCGCGAGACTCTACTCCGGGGAGCTGTTTTTT CSARLYSGELFF
TRBD1 16 TRBJ1-2 NA TRBV5-1 TGCGCCAGCAGAACGGATCGGGACAGTTTGCCCAGCGGCTACACCTTC CASRTDRDSLPSGYTF
TRBD1 14 TRBJ2-3 NA TRBV9 TGTGCCAGCCGTGCCACAGGGGGCACAGATACGCAGTATTTT CASRATGGTDTQYF
NA 14 TRBJ1-1 NA TRBV5-5 TGTGCCAGCAGCTTCTGGTTGGTGAACACTGAAGCTTTCTTT CASSFWLVNTEAFF
TRBD2 16 TRBJ2-7 NA TRBV6-1 TGTGCCAGCAGTGAAACCGTACTAGCGGGCAACTACGAGCAGTACTTC CASSETVLAGNYEQYF
TRBD1 13 TRBJ1-2 NA TRBV4-1 TGCGCCAGCAGCTTAGGCACAGGGGATGGCTACACCTTC CASSLGTGDGYTF
TRBD1 13 TRBJ1-1 NA TRBV7-9 TGTGCCAGCAGACCCGGACAGGCTGGTGAAGCTTTCTTT CASRPGQAGEAFF
NA 14 TRBJ1-6 NA TRBV7-9 TGTGCCAGCAGCCTAGGACACGATAATTCACCCCTCCACTTT CASSLGHDNSPLHF
NA 12 TRBJ1-2 NA TRBV6-5 TGTGCCAGCAGTTCCACTCAACATGGCTACACCTTC CASSSTQHGYTF
NA 14 TRBJ1-1 NA TRBV5-1 TGCGCCAGCAGCTTGGGTGCTGATAACACTGAAGCTTTCTTT CASSLGADNTEAFF
NA 14 TRBJ2-3 NA TRBV9 TGTGCCAGCGGGGGACACCAAAGCACAGATACGCAGTATTTT CASGGHQSTDTQYF
TRBD2 17 TRBJ2-5 NA TRBV5-8 TGTGCCAGCAGCGAAGGACTAGCGGGGGGAACCAAAGAGACCCAGTACTTC CASSEGLAGGTKETQYF
NA 13 TRBJ1-6 NA TRBV7-9 TGTGCCAGCAGCTCCCGACAGAATTCACCCCTCCACTTT CASSSRQNSPLHF
NA 16 TRBJ1-1 NA TRBV27 TGTGCCAGCAGTTTATCCTTCGGGGCAGTTAACACTGAAGCTTTCTTT CASSLSFGAVNTEAFF
TRBD1 16 TRBJ1-2 NA TRBV28 TGTGCCAGCCGGACAGGGGGCAGTTACGCTAACTATGGCTACACCTTC CASRTGGSYANYGYTF
NA 12 TRBJ1-1 NA TRBV27 TGTGCCAGCAGGAACACTGAGGCTGAAGCTTTCTTT CASRNTEAEAFF
TRBD2 15 TRBJ2-3 NA TRBV29-1 TGCAGCGTAGAAATAGCGGGGGGCCGAACAGATACGCAGTATTTT CSVEIAGGRTDTQYF
NA 15 TRBJ1-1 NA TRBV18 TGTGCCAGCTCACTCAGCCCGACAGGGAACACTGAAGCTTTCTTT CASSLSPTGNTEAFF
NA 14 TRBJ1-5 NA TRBV7-8 TGTGCCAGCAGCCGAGGACAGACCAATCAGCCCCAGCATTTT CASSRGQTNQPQHF
NA 15 TRBJ1-6 once TRBV5-8 TGTGCCAGCAGCTTGAGGGGGGGGTGGAATTCACCCCTCCACTTT CASSLRGGWNSPLHF
NA 16 TRBJ1-2 few TRBV29-1 TGCAGCGTTGAAGGGGGGAGGATAGGGCCCGCTGATGGCTACACCTTC CSVEGGRIGPADGYTF
NA 15 TRBJ1-1 NA TRBV9 TGTGCCAGCAGCTCTATACCGGGACAAAACACTGAAGCTTTCTTT CASSSIPGQNTEAFF
NA 15 TRBJ2-5 NA TRBV6-5 TGTGCCAGCAGAAGTGGTGGACTATCCCAAGAGACCCAGTACTTC CASRSGGLSQETQYF
NA 14 TRBJ1-3 NA TRBV18 TGTGCCAGCTCCCCCCAGGGGAGTGGAAACACCATATATTTT CASSPQGSGNTIYF
TRBD1 12 TRBJ1-6 NA TRBV6-6 TGTGCCAGCAGGGCAGACAGGGCGGCCCTCCACTTT CASRADRAALHF
TRBD2 16 TRBJ2-7 NA TRBV3-1/TRBV3-2 TGTGCCAGCAGCCAAAGAACTAGCGGGAGCTACTACGAGCAGTACTTC CASSQRTSGSYYEQYF
TRBD1 14 TRBJ1-6 NA TRBV19 TGTGCCAGTAGTAACCGGGACAGGGGGTTGTCCCTCCACTTT CASSNRDRGLSLHF
TRBD2 16 TRBJ2-5 NA TRBV7-8 TGTGCCAGCAGCTTAGAAACTAGCGGGGGTGGAGAGACCCAGTACTTC CASSLETSGGGETQYF
TRBD1 14 TRBJ1-2 NA TRBV28 TGTGCCAGCAACCTAGACAGGGAAACCTATGGCTACACCTTC CASNLDRETYGYTF
NA 15 TRBJ2-3 NA TRBV7-2 TGTGCCAGCAGCTTAGTGGGCGGGGTGACAGATACGCAGTATTTT CASSLVGGVTDTQYF
NA 14 TRBJ2-5 NA TRBV27 TGTGCCAGCCGTCGTTCGGCCGGACAAGAGACCCAGTACTTC CASRRSAGQETQYF
NA 15 TRBJ2-3 NA TRBV5-6 TGTGCCAGCAGCTCGGTGGGGGGGCATACAGATACGCAGTATTTT CASSSVGGHTDTQYF
NA 12 TRBJ2-5 NA TRBV13 TGTGCCAGCAGCCTCGACATCCAGACCCAGTACTTC CASSLDIQTQYF
NA 13 TRBJ2-7 NA TRBV2 TGTGCCAGCCGGAGTGGACCTTCCTACGAGCAGTACTTC CASRSGPSYEQYF
TRBD1 12 TRBJ1-1 NA TRBV6-5 TGTGCCAGCAGTCCGGACAGGACAAAAGCTTTCTTT CASSPDRTKAFF
TRBD1 16 TRBJ2-2 once TRBV28 TGTGCCAGCAGTTTATGGCAGGGACAGGGGGCCGGGGAGCTGTTTTTT CASSLWQGQGAGELFF
TRBD2 16 TRBJ2-7 NA TRBV13 TGTGCCAGCCAAGCTTTAGCGGGGGGGAGCTCCTACGAGCAGTACTTC CASQALAGGSSYEQYF
NA 14 TRBJ1-3 NA TRBV6-1 TGTGCCAGCAGTGATGGGGCGTCTGGAAACACCATATATTTT CASSDGASGNTIYF
TRBD1 14 TRBJ1-1 NA TRBV11-2 TGTGCCAGCAGCGGACAGGGTTTCTCGGGTGAAGCTTTCTTT CASSGQGFSGEAFF
NA 16 TRBJ1-1 NA TRBV5-1 TGCGCCAGCAGCTTGGTACGGACGGGATTCAACACTGAAGCTTTCTTT CASSLVRTGFNTEAFF
NA 14 TRBJ2-7 NA TRBV7-9 TGTGCCAGCAGCATCCCGGCGAGGGGTACCGAGCAGTACTTC CASSIPARGTEQYF
NA 13 TRBJ1-2 NA TRBV30 TGTGCCTGGGTGTTGGGCCAATCTAGGGGCTACACCTTC CAWVLGQSRGYTF